This T cell receptor beta chain was retrieved from a study of technical replicates of blood from a few donors (dated by TCRdb to the late 2010s). V and J are truncated by 0 bases and 3 bases respectively, leaving an intervening sequence of 11 bases. The CDR3 covers 15 residues, taking in both the cysteine and the phenylalanine. Solely the CDR3 DNA is kept, with 45 bases framed from the first base. From the germline V gene, CDR1 is MNHEY and CDR2 is SVGAGI. On this clone itself: Its cognate antigen has yet to be identified. One base away there is no much larger clone; base qualities are not given.

To prepare the library, the immunoSEQ multiplex PCR assay was applied. Not all clones reach the TCRdb copy of this immuneACCESS table, which keeps in-frame sequences only. Checked studies attribute under half of the gap to unresolved V genes and leave the rest unexplained. The sample table lists around 80,000 clones, 95% to 99% of them with a count of one. The leading ten clones occupy approximately 0.2% of the sample. Sequences were obtained from T cells isolated from PBMCs. The TCR was taken from a human donor in good health. Here the chain combines TRBV6-5 and TRBJ1-1, and possibly TRBD1, on 5 matching bases. The CDR3 protein sequence reads: CASSYSRGGDTEAFF. The DNA reads as follows: TGTGCCAGCAGTTACTCGAGGGGAGGGGACACTGAAGCTTTCTTT.